Presented here are 17 T cell receptor beta chains from one specimen sequenced in a study of blood T cell repertoires in COVID-19. TCRdb keeps only in-frame clones here, not all; method: immunoSEQ multiplex PCR. Of around 140,000 clones listed, 84% were seen once; the top ten hold 3% to 3.5%. The sample was PBMCs or T cells enriched from blood (not recorded which). The receptor source for this set is a woman aged 50 to 60 with acute COVID-19.

The chain links TRBV27 to TRBJ1-5; D not certain. V shed 2 bases and J shed 7 bases, with 9 bases lying between them. The germline gives CDR1 MNHEY, CDR2 SMNVEV (reference sequence). The CDR3 totals 13 residues. CDR3 coding DNA: TGTGCCAGCAGTTTAGAGGCGGAACAGCCCCAGCATTTT. It is translated as CASSLEAEQPQHF.

The chain employs TRBV7-8 and TRBJ2-1; TRBD2 aligns across 7 bases. The length of the CDR3 is 17 residues. The trim removed 6 bases at V and 5 bases at J, leaving 16 bases unmatched. CDR1 is SGHVS and CDR2 is FQNEAQ in the germline V gene. The CDR3 is CASSFPRASGRNNEQFF. CDR3 coding DNA: TGTGCCAGCAGTTTCCCGCGCGCTAGCGGTCGAAACAATGAGCAGTTCTTC.

The chain recombines TRBV15 with TRBJ2-7; D is perhaps TRBD1 (6 bases). Germline V gene data show CDR1 as LNHNV and CDR2 as YYDKDF (reference sequence). The V gene lost 3 bases and the J gene lost 2 bases, with 8 bases spanning the gap. CDR3 length: 13 residues. This chain's CDR3 is CATSRKGAYEQYF. CDR3 sequence (DNA): TGTGCCACCAGCAGGAAGGGGGCCTACGAGCAGTACTTC.

The V call is TRBV7-9, the J call TRBJ2-4; D is uncertain. CDR3 length: 12 amino acids. Looked up from germline, CDR1 is SEHNR and CDR2 is FQNEAQ (reference sequence). With 2 bases removed from V and 8 bases from J, the gap between germline ends came to 7 bases. The CDR3 DNA sequence: TGTGCCAGCAGCTTATCTAGAGACATTCAGTACTTC. It yields the protein CASSLSRDIQYF.

The chain has TRBV20-1 and TRBJ2-3; D possibly corresponds to TRBD1 (5 bases). The length of the CDR3 is 14 residues. Germline CDR1 reads DFQATT; CDR2 reads SNEGSKA (reference sequence). Deletions cut 3 bases from V and 6 bases from J, with 16 bases between. For the CDR3, the DNA is TGCAGTGCTAGTCTCTGCCAGGGCATCGATACGCAGTATTTT. Translated: CSASLCQGIDTQYF.

The chain uses TRBV7-3 and TRBJ2-3; 7 positions agree with TRBD2. CDR1 and CDR2 from the germline V gene are SGHTA and FQGTGA. The CDR3 covers 15 residues. The junction had 5 bases not matched to a gene; V was cut back by 1 base and J by 4 bases. The CDR3 loop reads CASSLRGTTADTQYF. The CDR3, as DNA: TGTGCCAGCAGCTTAAGAGGGACTACCGCAGATACGCAGTATTTT.

This rearrangement joins TRBV15 to TRBJ2-6; 12 bases agree with TRBD2. The germline gives CDR1 LNHNV, CDR2 YYDKDF (reference sequence). The CDR3 runs to 19 residues. Trimming cost V 0 bases and J 3 bases; bases outside gene matches: 6. In DNA, the CDR3 is TGTGCCACCAGCAGAGAAGGGCTAGCGGGAGGGCTTGGGGCCAACGTCCTGACTTTC. Protein: CATSREGLAGGLGANVLTF. The full variable domain, completed using reference TRBV15 and TRBJ2-6, is DAMVIQNPRYQVTQFGKPVTLSCSQTLNHNVMYWYQQKSSQAPKLLFHYYDKDFNNEADTPDNFQSRRPNTSFCFLDIRSPGLGDTAMYLCATSREGLAGGLGANVLTFGAGSRLTVL.

The V and J genes are TRBV2 and TRBJ1-2; TRBD1 matches at 7 bases. Germline CDR1 and CDR2: SNHLY and FYNNEI. The J segment lost 10 bases and the V segment lost 4 bases, leaving 6 bases of the junction unmatched. This CDR3 contains 12 residues. CDR3 residues: CASSGQGLTYTF. Written as DNA, the CDR3 is TGTGCCAGCAGTGGACAGGGATTGACCTACACCTTC.

This clone was picked up one time. This sequence joins TRBV7-2 and TRBJ2-1; TRBD2 agrees at 8 bases. With V trimmed by 1 base and J by 10 bases, 9 bases remained unmatched. The CDR3 contains 15 residues. Germline V gene data show CDR1 as SGHTA and CDR2 as FQGNSA. The CDR3 here is CASSLGPAGGGEQFF. For the CDR3, the DNA is TGTGCCAGCAGCTTAGGTCCGGCGGGGGGAGGAGAGCAGTTCTTC.

V usage is TRBV19 and J usage is TRBJ1-2, with unresolved D. V was cut by 1 base and J by 5 bases, with 2 bases left in between. The CDR3 is 11 residues long. Germline lookup yields CDR1 LNHDA and CDR2 SQIVND (reference sequence). CDR3 in DNA: TGTGCCAGTAGTATAGCGTATGGCTACACCTTC. Amino acid sequence: CASSIAYGYTF.

The chain carries TRBV9 and TRBJ2-4; D possibly corresponds to TRBD1 (5 bases). The germline gives CDR1 SGDLS, CDR2 YYNGEE. Trimming cost V 7 bases and J 5 bases, with 10 bases left between them. The CDR3 extends over 12 amino acids. The CDR3 protein is CASLGVENIQYF. In DNA form, the CDR3 reads TGTGCCAGCCTAGGGGTCGAAAACATTCAGTACTTC.

The chain joins TRBV5-4 to TRBJ2-3; the D gene is possibly TRBD2 (7 bases). V was shortened by 4 bases and J by 0 bases, with 15 bases between the two germline ends. The germline V gene encodes CDR1 SGHNT and CDR2 YYREEE (reference sequence). The length of the CDR3 is 16 residues. The CDR3 region is CASSPGGGASTDTQYF. For the CDR3, the DNA is TGTGCCAGCAGCCCGGGTGGGGGGGCTAGCACAGATACGCAGTATTTT.

This chain uses TRBV7-3 with TRBJ2-1, with a weak D call TRBD2 (7 bases). Trimming pared 5 bases from V and 3 bases from J, leaving 14 bases between. The CDR3 consists of 15 residues. The germline V gene encodes CDR1 SGHTA and CDR2 FQGTGA. Here the CDR3 reads CASSPGLGGYNEQFF. The CDR3 nucleotides are TGTGCCAGCAGCCCAGGACTAGGGGGCTACAATGAGCAGTTCTTC.

The V call is TRBV7-2, the J call TRBJ2-1, with 9 nucleotides matching TRBD2. Germline lookup yields CDR1 SGHTA and CDR2 FQGNSA. V lost 8 bases, J lost 8 bases, and 7 bases stayed unmatched. The CDR3 spans 13 residues. The CDR3 DNA reads TGTGCCAGCGGCGGGAGGGCCGAGGATGAGCAGTTCTTC. Residues: CASGGRAEDEQFF. The full variable domain, its missing parts supplied by reference TRBV7-2 and TRBJ2-1, is GAGVSQSPSNKVTEKGKDVELRCDPISGHTALYWYRQSLGQGLEFLIYFQGNSAPDKSGLPSDRFSAERTGGSVSTLTIQRTQQEDSAVYLCASGGRAEDEQFFGPGTRLTVL.

The chain is built from TRBV30 and TRBJ1-1, with 8 bases fitting TRBD1. The CDR3 totals 12 residues. The V gene end was trimmed by 1 base and the J gene end by 7 bases; junction bases not matched to a gene: 2. Per germline, CDR1 GTSNPN and CDR2 SVGIG (reference sequence). The CDR3 bases are TGTGCCTGGAGTGCAGGGACAGGTGAAGCTTTCTTT. Translating gives CAWSAGTGEAFF.

The chain uses TRBV27 and TRBJ1-5, with a possible D match to TRBD1 (6 bases). This CDR3 has 14 residues. V lost 4 bases to trimming and J lost 9 bases, with 16 bases between them. CDR1 and CDR2 (germline): MNHEY, SMNVEV (reference sequence). The CDR3: CASSSRQVLGPQHF. In DNA, the CDR3 is TGTGCCAGCAGTTCAAGACAGGTCCTGGGGCCCCAGCATTTT.

V usage is TRBV9 and J usage is TRBJ2-1, with D unclear. CDR1 and CDR2 from the germline V gene are SGDLS and YYNGEE. The V and J ends lost 3 bases and 0 bases respectively, with 10 bases between them. This CDR3 region has 15 residues. CDR3 in DNA: TGTGCCAGCAGCGATTTTAGCCGCTCCTACAATGAGCAGTTCTTC. Protein: CASSDFSRSYNEQFF.